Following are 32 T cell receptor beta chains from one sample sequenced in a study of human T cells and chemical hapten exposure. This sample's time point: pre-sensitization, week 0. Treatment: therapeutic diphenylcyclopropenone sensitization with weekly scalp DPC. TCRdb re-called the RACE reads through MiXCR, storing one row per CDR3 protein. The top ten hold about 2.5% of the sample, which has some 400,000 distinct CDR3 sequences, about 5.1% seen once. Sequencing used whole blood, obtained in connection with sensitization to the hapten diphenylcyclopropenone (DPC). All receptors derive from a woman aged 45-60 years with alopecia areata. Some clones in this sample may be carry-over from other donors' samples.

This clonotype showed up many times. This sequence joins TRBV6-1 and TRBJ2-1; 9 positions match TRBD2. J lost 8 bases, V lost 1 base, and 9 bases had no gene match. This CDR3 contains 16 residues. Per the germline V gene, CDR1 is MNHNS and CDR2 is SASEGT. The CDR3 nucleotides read TGTGCCAGCAGTGAAGGGGTAGCGGGGGCCCGGGATGAGCAGTTCTTC. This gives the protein CASSEGVAGARDEQFF.

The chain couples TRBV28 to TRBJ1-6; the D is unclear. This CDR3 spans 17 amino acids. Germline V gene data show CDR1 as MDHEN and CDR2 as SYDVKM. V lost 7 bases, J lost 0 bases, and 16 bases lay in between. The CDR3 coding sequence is TGTGCCAGCATGGGTAGTGAGGGAAGCTCCTATAATTCACCCCTCCACTTT. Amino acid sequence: CASMGSEGSSYNSPLHF.

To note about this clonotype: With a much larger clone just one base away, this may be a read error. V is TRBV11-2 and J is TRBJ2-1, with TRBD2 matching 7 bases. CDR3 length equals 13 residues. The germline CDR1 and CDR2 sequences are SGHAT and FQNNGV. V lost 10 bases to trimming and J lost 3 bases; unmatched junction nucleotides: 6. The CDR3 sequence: CATTSEGYNEQFF. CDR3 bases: TGTGCCACCACTAGCGAGGGCTACAATGAGCAGTTCTTC.

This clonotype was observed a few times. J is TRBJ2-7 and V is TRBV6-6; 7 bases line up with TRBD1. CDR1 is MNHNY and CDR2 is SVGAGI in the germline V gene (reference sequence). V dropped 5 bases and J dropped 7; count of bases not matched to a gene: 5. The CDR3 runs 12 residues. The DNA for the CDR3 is TGTGCCAGCAGTGGGGACAGTCGGGAGCAGTACTTC. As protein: CASSGDSREQYF.

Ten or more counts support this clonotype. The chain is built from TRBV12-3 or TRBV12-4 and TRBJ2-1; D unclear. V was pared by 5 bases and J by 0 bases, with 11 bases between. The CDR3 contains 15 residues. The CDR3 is CASSRSDGSYNEQFF. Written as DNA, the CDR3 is TGTGCCAGCAGTCGATCCGACGGCTCCTACAATGAGCAGTTCTTC.

The DNA of the CDR3 is TGTGCCAGCAGCCAACACCGACTAGGGAGCACAGATACGCAGTATTTT. It specifies CASSQHRLGSTDTQYF. The rearrangement joins TRBV4-2 to TRBJ2-3, with D perhaps TRBD2 (6 bases). V was shortened by 2 bases and J by 0 bases, with 12 bases between the two germline ends. In germline, CDR1 is LGHNA, CDR2 YNFKEQ. CDR3 size: 16 residues.

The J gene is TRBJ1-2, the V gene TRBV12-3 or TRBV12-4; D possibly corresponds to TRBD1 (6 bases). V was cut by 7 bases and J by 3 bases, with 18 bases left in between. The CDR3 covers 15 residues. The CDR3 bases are TGTGCCAGCAAAATTGGGGGGGGCCTTGACTATGGCTACACCTTC. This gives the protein CASKIGGGLDYGYTF.

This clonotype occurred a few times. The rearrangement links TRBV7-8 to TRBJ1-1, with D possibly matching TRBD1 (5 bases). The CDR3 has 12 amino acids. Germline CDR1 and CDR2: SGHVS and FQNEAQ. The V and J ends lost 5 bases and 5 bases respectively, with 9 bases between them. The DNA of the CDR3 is TGTGCCAGCAGCATAGGGGAGACTGAAGCTTTCTTT. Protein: CASSIGETEAFF.

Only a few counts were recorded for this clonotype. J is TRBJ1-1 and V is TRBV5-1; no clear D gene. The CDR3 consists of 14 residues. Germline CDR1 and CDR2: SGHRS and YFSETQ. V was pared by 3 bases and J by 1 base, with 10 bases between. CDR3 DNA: TGCGCCAGCAGCTCCCCCTCAGGGAACACTGAAGCTTTCTTT. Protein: CASSSPSGNTEAFF. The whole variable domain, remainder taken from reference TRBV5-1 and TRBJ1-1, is KAGVTQTPRYLIKTRGQQVTLSCSPISGHRSVSWYQQTPGQGLQFLFEYFSETQRNKGNFPGRFSGRQFSNSRSEMNVSTLELGDSALYLCASSSPSGNTEAFFGQGTRLTVV.

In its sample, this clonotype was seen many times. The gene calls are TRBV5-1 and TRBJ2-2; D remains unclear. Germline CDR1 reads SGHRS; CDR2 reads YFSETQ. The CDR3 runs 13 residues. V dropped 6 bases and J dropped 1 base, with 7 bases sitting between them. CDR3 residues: CASKPENTGELFF. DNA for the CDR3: TGCGCCAGCAAGCCAGAGAACACCGGGGAGCTGTTTTTT. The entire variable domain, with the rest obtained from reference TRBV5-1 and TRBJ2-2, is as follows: KAGVTQTPRYLIKTRGQQVTLSCSPISGHRSVSWYQQTPGQGLQFLFEYFSETQRNKGNFPGRFSGRQFSNSRSEMNVSTLELGDSALYLCASKPENTGELFFGEGSRLTVL.

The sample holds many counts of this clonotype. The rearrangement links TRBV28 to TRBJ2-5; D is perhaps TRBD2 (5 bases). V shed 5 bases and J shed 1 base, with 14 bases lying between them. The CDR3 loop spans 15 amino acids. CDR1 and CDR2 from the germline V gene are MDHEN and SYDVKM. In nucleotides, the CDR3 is TGTGCCAGCAGTAGTAGCGCCCTACTCCAAGAGACCCAGTACTTC. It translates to CASSSSALLQETQYF.

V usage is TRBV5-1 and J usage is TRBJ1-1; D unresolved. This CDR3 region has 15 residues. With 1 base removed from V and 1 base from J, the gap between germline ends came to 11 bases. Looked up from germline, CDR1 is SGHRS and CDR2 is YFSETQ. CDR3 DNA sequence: TGCGCCAGCAGCTTGAATCTGGGAACGAACACTGAAGCTTTCTTT. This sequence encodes CASSLNLGTNTEAFF.

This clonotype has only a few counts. The DNA for the CDR3 is TGTGCCAGCACCCTGACGACCACAGATACGCAGTATTTT. Translating gives CASTLTTTDTQYF. This rearrangement joins TRBV12-3 or TRBV12-4 to TRBJ2-3; D remains unclear. V shed 7 bases and J shed 2 bases, with 10 bases lying between them. The CDR3 extends over 13 amino acids.

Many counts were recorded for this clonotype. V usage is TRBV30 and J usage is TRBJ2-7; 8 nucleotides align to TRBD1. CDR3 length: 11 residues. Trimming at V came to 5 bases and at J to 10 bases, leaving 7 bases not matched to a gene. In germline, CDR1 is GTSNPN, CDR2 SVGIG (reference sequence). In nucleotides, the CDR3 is TGTGCCTGGTCAATGGACAGGGTACAGTACTTC. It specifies CAWSMDRVQYF.

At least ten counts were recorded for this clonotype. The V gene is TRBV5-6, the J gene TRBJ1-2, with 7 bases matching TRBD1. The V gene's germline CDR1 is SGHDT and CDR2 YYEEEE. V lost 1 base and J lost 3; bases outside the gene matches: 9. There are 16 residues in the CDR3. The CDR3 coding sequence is TGTGCCAGCAGCTTGTGGAGGGGGCGATTTGACTATGGCTACACCTTC. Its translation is CASSLWRGRFDYGYTF.

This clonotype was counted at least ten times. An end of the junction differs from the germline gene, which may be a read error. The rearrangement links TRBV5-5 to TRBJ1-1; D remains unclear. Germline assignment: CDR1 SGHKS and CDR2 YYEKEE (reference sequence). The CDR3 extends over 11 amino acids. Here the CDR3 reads CASSRNSEAFF. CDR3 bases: TGTGCCAGCAGCCGAAACAGTGAAGCTTTCTTT.

The CDR3: CASSPYRDGKLFF. The CDR3 DNA sequence: TGTGCCAGCAGCCCGTACCGGGACGGGAAACTGTTTTTT. The chain has TRBV3-1 and TRBJ1-4; possibly TRBD1 for D (5 bases). The CDR3 contains 13 residues. Germline V gene data show CDR1 as LGHDT and CDR2 as YNNKEL (reference sequence). Trimming shortened V by 4 bases and J by 11 bases, and 14 bases separated the two germline ends.

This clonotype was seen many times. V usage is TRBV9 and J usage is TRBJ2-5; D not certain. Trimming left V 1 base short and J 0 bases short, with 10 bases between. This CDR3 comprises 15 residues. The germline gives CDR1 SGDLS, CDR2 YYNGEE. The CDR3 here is CASSVLGFNQETQYF. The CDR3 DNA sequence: TGTGCCAGCAGCGTACTGGGGTTTAACCAAGAGACCCAGTACTTC. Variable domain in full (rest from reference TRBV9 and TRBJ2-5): DSGVTQTPKHLITATGQRVTLRCSPRSGDLSVYWYQQSLDQGLQFLIQYYNGEERAKGNILERFSAQQFPDLHSELNLSSLELGDSALYFCASSVLGFNQETQYFGPGTRLLVL.

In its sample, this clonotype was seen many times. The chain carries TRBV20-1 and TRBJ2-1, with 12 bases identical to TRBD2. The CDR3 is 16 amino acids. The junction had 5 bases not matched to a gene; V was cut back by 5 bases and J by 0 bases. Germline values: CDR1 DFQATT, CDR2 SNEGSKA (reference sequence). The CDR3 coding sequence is TGCAGTGCTCCTACTAGCGGGGGGACCTCCTACAATGAGCAGTTCTTC. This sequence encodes CSAPTSGGTSYNEQFF.

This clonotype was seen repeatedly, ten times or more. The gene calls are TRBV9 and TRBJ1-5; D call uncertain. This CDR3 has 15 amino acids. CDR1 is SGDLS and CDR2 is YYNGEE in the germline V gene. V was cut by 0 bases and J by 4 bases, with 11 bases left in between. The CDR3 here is CASSVDGTVNQPQHF. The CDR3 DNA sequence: TGTGCCAGCAGCGTAGATGGAACAGTTAATCAGCCCCAGCATTTT.

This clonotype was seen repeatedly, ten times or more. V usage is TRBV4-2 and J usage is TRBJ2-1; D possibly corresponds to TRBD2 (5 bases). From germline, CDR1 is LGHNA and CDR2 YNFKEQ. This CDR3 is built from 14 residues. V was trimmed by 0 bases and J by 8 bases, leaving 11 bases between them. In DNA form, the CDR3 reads TGTGCCAGCAGCCAAGAGAGCTCGAGGGATGAGCAGTTCTTC. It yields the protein CASSQESSRDEQFF.

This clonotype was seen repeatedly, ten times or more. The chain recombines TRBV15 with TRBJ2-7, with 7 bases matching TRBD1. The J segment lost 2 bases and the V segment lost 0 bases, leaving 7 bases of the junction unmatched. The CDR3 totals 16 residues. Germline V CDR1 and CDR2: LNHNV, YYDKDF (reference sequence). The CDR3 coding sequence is TGTGCCACCAGCAGAGATTCTTGGACAGGTACCTACGAGCAGTACTTC. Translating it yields CATSRDSWTGTYEQYF.

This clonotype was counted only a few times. The CDR3 sequence: CASSPFAQGGNTEAFF. In DNA, the CDR3 is TGCGCCAGCAGCCCCTTTGCCCAGGGGGGAAACACTGAAGCTTTCTTT. The rearrangement joins TRBV5-1 to TRBJ1-1; 7 positions match TRBD1. The CDR3 spans 16 residues. V gave up 4 bases and J gave up 2 bases; unmatched junction bases: 11. Germline CDR1 and CDR2: SGHRS and YFSETQ.

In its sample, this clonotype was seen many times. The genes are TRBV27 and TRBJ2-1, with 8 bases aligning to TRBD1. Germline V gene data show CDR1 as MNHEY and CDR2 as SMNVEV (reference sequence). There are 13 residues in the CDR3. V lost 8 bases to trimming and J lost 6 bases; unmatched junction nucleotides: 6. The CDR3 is CASQTGASNEQFF. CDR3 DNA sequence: TGTGCCAGCCAGACAGGGGCGTCCAATGAGCAGTTCTTC.

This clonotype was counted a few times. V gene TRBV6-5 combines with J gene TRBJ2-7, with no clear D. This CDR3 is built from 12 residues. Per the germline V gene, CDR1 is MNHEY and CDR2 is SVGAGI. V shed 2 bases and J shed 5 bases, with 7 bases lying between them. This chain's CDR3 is CASSYGNHEQYF. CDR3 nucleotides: TGTGCCAGCAGTTACGGGAACCACGAGCAGTACTTC.

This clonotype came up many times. DNA of the CDR3: TGTGCCAGCAGTCTCCTTCTGGGACAGGGGACTACTGAAGCTTTCTTT. Its translation is CASSLLLGQGTTEAFF. The chain combines TRBV27 with TRBJ1-1; 10 bases fit TRBD1. The CDR3 is made up of 16 amino acids. Germline V gives CDR1 MNHEY, CDR2 SMNVEV (reference sequence). Unmatched junction bases numbered 11, after V lost 5 bases and J lost 5 bases.

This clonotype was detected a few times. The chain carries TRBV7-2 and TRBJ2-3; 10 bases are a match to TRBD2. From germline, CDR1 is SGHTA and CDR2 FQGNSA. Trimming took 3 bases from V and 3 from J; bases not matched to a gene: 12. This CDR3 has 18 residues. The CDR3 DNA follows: TGTGCCAGCAGCTTCTTCATACCGGGACTAGCGATGACAGATACGCAGTATTTT. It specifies CASSFFIPGLAMTDTQYF.

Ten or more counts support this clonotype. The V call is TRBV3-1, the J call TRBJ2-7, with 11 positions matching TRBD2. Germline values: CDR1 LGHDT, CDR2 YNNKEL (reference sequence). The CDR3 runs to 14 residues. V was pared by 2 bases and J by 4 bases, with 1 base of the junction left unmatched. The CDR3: CASSQSSGRYEQYF. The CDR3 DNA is TGTGCCAGCAGCCAATCTAGCGGGAGGTACGAGCAGTACTTC.

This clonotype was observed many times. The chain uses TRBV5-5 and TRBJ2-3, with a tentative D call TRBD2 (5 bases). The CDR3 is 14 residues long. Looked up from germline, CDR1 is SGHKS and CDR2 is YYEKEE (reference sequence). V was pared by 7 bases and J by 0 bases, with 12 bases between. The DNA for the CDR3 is TGTGCCAGCCGAGGACTTACTAGCACAGATACGCAGTATTTT. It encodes CASRGLTSTDTQYF.

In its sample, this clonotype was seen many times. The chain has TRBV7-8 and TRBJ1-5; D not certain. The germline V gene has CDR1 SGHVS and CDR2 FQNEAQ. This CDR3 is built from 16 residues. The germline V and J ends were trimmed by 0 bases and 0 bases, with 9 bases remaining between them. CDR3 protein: CASSLARSVSNQPQHF. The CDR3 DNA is TGTGCCAGCAGCTTAGCGCGATCGGTTAGCAATCAGCCCCAGCATTTT.

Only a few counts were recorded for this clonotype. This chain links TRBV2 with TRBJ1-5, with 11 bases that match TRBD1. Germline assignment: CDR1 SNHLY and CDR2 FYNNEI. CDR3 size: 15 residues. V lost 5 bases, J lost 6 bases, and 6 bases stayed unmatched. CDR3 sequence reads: CASSPDRGRLQPQHF. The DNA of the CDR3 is TGTGCCAGCAGTCCGGACAGGGGGCGCCTTCAGCCCCAGCATTTT.

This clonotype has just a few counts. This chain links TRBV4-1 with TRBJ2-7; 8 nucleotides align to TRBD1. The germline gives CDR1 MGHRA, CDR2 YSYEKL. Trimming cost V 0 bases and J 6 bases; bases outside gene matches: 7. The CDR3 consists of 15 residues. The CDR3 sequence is CASSQEADRVGEQYF. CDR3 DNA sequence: TGCGCCAGCAGCCAAGAAGCGGACAGGGTCGGCGAGCAGTACTTC.